The rows below give T cell receptor beta chains drawn from one sample of a study of OX40 agonist ivuxolimab in advanced cancers. Repertoires were generated with immunoSEQ multiplex PCR, while TCRdb's copy carries only in-frame clones and drops some. The data contain some 95,000 clones, 88% of them seen just once; the ten biggest clones take up 0.82%. Sequencing used CD4+ or CD8+ T cells sorted from blood, obtained in a trial of the OX40 agonist ivuxolimab. Every receptor here comes from an adult with an advanced solid tumor such as melanoma, head and neck, liver or kidney cancer. The CDR3 runs from the conserved cysteine through the conserved F or W. The D gene is left open where the match is weak. Clone size is shown for a subset of rows, as once, few, many or a class of expanded clone.

J,D,V,size,CDR3,DNA
TRBJ1-2,.,TRBV2,.,CASQATGTYGYTF,TGTGCCAGCCAAGCAACCGGGACCTATGGCTACACCTTC
TRBJ2-4,TRBD2,TRBV4-2,.,CASSQEEILGGLAKNIQYF,TGTGCCAGCAGCCAAGAAGAAATATTGGGGGGGTTAGCCAAAAACATTCAGTACTTC
TRBJ1-2,.,TRBV29-1,.,CSVEQGYGYTF,TGCAGCGTTGAACAGGGGTATGGCTACACCTTC
TRBJ2-1,TRBD2,TRBV5-4,.,CASSFEREGYNEQFF,TGTGCCAGCAGCTTTGAGCGGGAGGGTTACAATGAGCAGTTCTTC
TRBJ1-1,.,TRBV6-5,once,CASSYRSTAEAFF,TGTGCCAGCAGTTACCGCTCGACCGCTGAAGCTTTCTTT
TRBJ1-2,TRBD1,TRBV5-4,.,CASSPPGGLYRNYGYTF,TGTGCCAGCAGCCCCCCAGGGGGTCTATATCGGAACTATGGCTACACCTTC
TRBJ2-7,.,TRBV27,.,CASSLLPPRAGYEQYF,TGTGCCAGCAGTTTATTGCCGCCCCGCGCCGGCTACGAGCAGTACTTC
TRBJ2-3,.,TRBV5-4,.,CASSLSPSPTDTQYF,TGTGCCAGCAGCTTGTCACCCAGCCCCACAGATACGCAGTATTTT
TRBJ1-1,TRBD1,TRBV18,.,CASRTGTPEAFF,TGTGCCAGCCGGACAGGGACCCCTGAAGCTTTCTTT
TRBJ2-1,.,TRBV29-1,.,CSVDGYNEQFF,TGCAGCGTTGATGGGTACAATGAGCAGTTCTTC
TRBJ1-1,.,TRBV27,.,CASSRSTGAGGMNTEAFF,TGTGCCAGCAGCCGATCCACAGGAGCCGGGGGCATGAACACTGAAGCTTTCTTT
TRBJ2-1,TRBD2,TRBV30,.,CAWSGLAGYNEQFF,TGTGCCTGGAGTGGACTAGCGGGCTACAATGAGCAGTTCTTC
TRBJ1-4,.,TRBV5-6,.,CASSRPGRFNEKLFF,TGTGCCAGCAGCCGACCAGGACGGTTTAATGAAAAACTGTTTTTT
TRBJ2-3,TRBD2,TRBV9,once,CASSVEASGSADTQYF,TGTGCCAGCAGCGTAGAGGCTAGCGGGAGCGCAGATACGCAGTATTTT
TRBJ1-1,.,TRBV7-6,few,CASSRQNTEAFF,TGTGCCAGCAGTCGTCAGAACACTGAAGCTTTCTTT
TRBJ1-1,.,TRBV5-1,once,CASGRTLMNTEAFF,TGCGCCAGCGGCAGGACCCTCATGAACACTGAAGCTTTCTTT
TRBJ1-2,.,TRBV27,.,CASSLSTATNYGYTF,TGTGCCAGCAGTTTATCGACAGCCACTAACTATGGCTACACCTTC
TRBJ1-3,.,TRBV19,once,CASSITMTSGNTIYF,TGTGCCAGTAGTATAACCATGACCTCTGGAAACACCATATATTTT
TRBJ1-1,.,TRBV28,.,CASKVFANTEAFF,TGTGCCAGCAAAGTCTTCGCCAACACTGAAGCTTTCTTT
TRBJ1-5,.,TRBV7-9,.,CASSLVGNQPQHF,TGTGCCAGCAGCTTAGTTGGCAATCAGCCCCAGCATTTT
TRBJ1-6,.,TRBV30,once,CAWSVEGPLHF,TGTGCCTGGAGTGTGGAAGGGCCCCTCCACTTT
TRBJ2-6,.,TRBV2,.,CASSEFSGANVLTF,TGTGCCAGCAGTGAATTTTCCGGGGCCAACGTCCTGACTTTC
TRBJ2-5,.,TRBV9,.,CASSLRPRGETQYF,TGTGCCAGCAGCTTGCGACCCCGGGGGGAGACCCAGTACTTC
TRBJ2-1,.,TRBV19,.,CASSIDGGNEQFF,TGTGCCAGTAGTATAGACGGGGGCAATGAGCAGTTCTTC
TRBJ2-3,TRBD2,TRBV7-2,.,CASSPPGLAITDTQYF,TGTGCCAGCAGCCCCCCGGGACTAGCGATAACAGATACGCAGTATTTT
TRBJ2-1,.,TRBV18,.,CASSPRPRLEQFF,TGTGCCAGCTCACCACGCCCCAGGCTTGAGCAGTTCTTC
TRBJ2-7,.,TRBV5-4,.,CASSSAGTRGREQYF,TGTGCCAGCAGCTCGGCGGGGACTAGGGGGCGCGAGCAGTACTTC
TRBJ2-2,.,TRBV6-5,.,CASRDYSNTGELFF,TGTGCCAGCAGGGACTACTCGAACACCGGGGAGCTGTTTTTT
TRBJ1-2,.,TRBV2,.,CASRFEANYGYTF,TGTGCCAGCAGATTTGAAGCTAACTATGGCTACACCTTC
TRBJ2-2,.,TRBV4-3,.,CASSPGPQTPGELFF,TGCGCCAGCAGTCCCGGGCCCCAAACCCCCGGGGAGCTGTTTTTT
TRBJ1-2,.,TRBV2,.,CASRPGPGNYGYTF,TGTGCCAGCAGACCGGGGCCAGGAAACTATGGCTACACCTTC
TRBJ1-1,.,TRBV9,.,CASSPPEVVRTEAFF,TGTGCCAGCAGCCCCCCTGAGGTCGTAAGGACTGAAGCTTTCTTT
TRBJ1-6,.,TRBV19,.,CASSKGTTGTNSPLHF,TGTGCCAGTAGTAAGGGGACAACCGGTACTAATTCACCCCTCCACTTT
TRBJ2-2,.,TRBV27,once,CASSFRVHTGELFF,TGTGCCAGCAGTTTCCGGGTCCACACCGGGGAGCTGTTTTTT
TRBJ1-5,.,TRBV28,.,CASSPYGANQPQHF,TGTGCCAGCAGTCCTTACGGGGCTAATCAGCCCCAGCATTTT
TRBJ2-5,.,TRBV4-2,.,CASSQDYLQETQYF,TGTGCCAGCAGCCAAGACTACCTCCAAGAGACCCAGTACTTC
TRBJ1-1,.,TRBV5-6,.,CASSLGPFGVRNTEAFF,TGTGCCAGCAGCCTAGGGCCCTTCGGGGTGAGGAACACTGAAGCTTTCTTT
TRBJ2-3,.,TRBV4-3,.,CASSQQQKKGAQYF,TGCGCCAGCAGCCAGCAACAAAAGAAAGGGGCGCAGTATTTT
TRBJ1-1,.,TRBV6-1,.,CASSQKDAWTEAFF,TGTGCCAGCAGTCAAAAGGACGCCTGGACTGAAGCTTTCTTT
TRBJ1-5,.,TRBV5-8,.,CASSSSWGNQPQHF,TGTGCCAGCAGCTCCTCATGGGGCAATCAGCCCCAGCATTTT